Shown below are 10 T cell receptor beta chains from a single sample sequenced in a study of blood T cells in healthy people across ages. Through a sample-barcoded 5' primer and a J-beta primer mix, a second PCR was run for 7 to 11 cycles. TCRdb reanalysed the 5' RACE reads using MiXCR and keeps one entry per CDR3 protein. Here the sample spans 1.5 million or so distinct CDR3 sequences, approximately 39% being singletons. Input material: blood. These receptors were taken from a woman aged 18 to 35 in good health.

The rearrangement joins TRBV7-8 to TRBJ1-5; D unclear. Trimming stripped 1 base from V and 7 bases from J, with 11 bases between. From germline, CDR1 is SGHVS and CDR2 FQNEAQ. The CDR3 loop spans 14 amino acids. The CDR3 region has the DNA TGTGCCAGCAGCTTAGTCAGGCTCAGCCAGCCCCAGCATTTT. It specifies CASSLVRLSQPQHF.

This clonotype appeared a few times. V is TRBV5-1 and J is TRBJ1-1, with 7 positions matching TRBD1. There are 15 residues in the CDR3. The V gene's germline CDR1 is SGHRS and CDR2 YFSETQ. V was pared by 4 bases and J by 0 bases, with 6 bases of the junction left unmatched. CDR3 sequence: CASSPDRPVNTEAFF. The CDR3 coding sequence is TGCGCCAGCAGCCCGGACAGGCCGGTGAACACTGAAGCTTTCTTT.

A few counts support this clonotype. The rearrangement links TRBV27 to TRBJ2-1, with a tentative D call TRBD1 (6 bases). This CDR3 region has 13 residues. Germline V gene lookup returns CDR1 MNHEY and CDR2 SMNVEV (reference sequence). Trimming took 4 bases from V and 5 from J, leaving 9 bases between them. The CDR3 is CASSYQGNNEQFF. CDR3 nucleotides: TGTGCCAGCAGTTATCAGGGGAACAATGAGCAGTTCTTC.

The V gene is TRBV7-2, the J gene TRBJ2-3; D unclear. Germline assignment: CDR1 SGHTA and CDR2 FQGNSA. The CDR3 is 14 residues long. V lost 1 base to trimming and J lost 4 bases, with 9 bases between them. The CDR3 sequence: CASSLDWRADTQYF. The CDR3 DNA reads TGTGCCAGCAGCTTAGATTGGCGAGCAGATACGCAGTATTTT.

DNA of the CDR3: TGTGCCATCAGTGAATGGGGGAACGGCAATCAGCCCCAGCATTTT. Translating gives CAISEWGNGNQPQHF. This chain joins TRBV10-3 and TRBJ1-5; tentative D call: TRBD1 (5 bases). This CDR3 region has 15 residues. In germline, CDR1 is ENHRY, CDR2 SYGVKD. The V gene lost 3 bases and the J gene lost 2 bases, with 11 bases spanning the gap.

CDR3 sequence (DNA): TGCGCCAGCAGCCAAGAAGCCGGGACTAGCGGAGCATCCTACAATGAGCAGTTCTTC. Its protein product is CASSQEAGTSGASYNEQFF. The chain carries TRBV4-3 and TRBJ2-1, with TRBD2 matching 11 bases. Germline V lookup: CDR1 LGHNA, CDR2 YSLEER. The CDR3 has 19 residues. The V segment lost 0 bases and the J segment 1 base; nucleotides outside the gene matches: 8.

This clonotype was counted only a few times. The chain's CDR3 is CASSVISAGANVLTF. CDR3 nucleotides: TGTGCCAGCAGCGTAATCTCAGCCGGGGCCAACGTCCTGACTTTC. This chain connects TRBV9 to TRBJ2-6; no firm D call. Germline V gives CDR1 SGDLS, CDR2 YYNGEE. V gave up 1 base and J gave up 4 bases, with 9 bases separating them. CDR3 length equals 15 residues.

This clonotype was detected only a few times. The chain is built from TRBV7-9 and TRBJ2-5; D is uncertain. V lost 4 bases, J lost 0 bases, and 12 bases lay in between. The CDR3 loop spans 15 amino acids. The V gene's germline CDR1 is SEHNR and CDR2 FQNEAQ (reference sequence). CDR3 sequence (DNA): TGTGCCAGCAGCTCCCCCGACATGGACCAAGAGACCCAGTACTTC. It codes for CASSSPDMDQETQYF.

Only a few counts were recorded for this clonotype. The chain is built from TRBV14 and TRBJ2-1; 7 bases line up with TRBD1. The ends lost 2 bases at V and 7 bases at J; junction bases unmatched: 2. The CDR3 contains 13 residues. Germline loops: CDR1 SGHDN, CDR2 FVKESK. CDR3 nucleotides: TGTGCCAGCAGCCAACCGGGACAGAATGAGCAGTTCTTC. Amino acid sequence: CASSQPGQNEQFF.

Concerning this clonotype: Compared with germline, one end of the junction differs, possibly owing to a read error. The rearrangement joins TRBV7-9 to TRBJ1-1; 8 nucleotides align to TRBD1. The CDR3 runs to 14 residues. Per germline, CDR1 SEHNR and CDR2 FQNEAQ (reference sequence). This CDR3 is CAGSKGQGNTEAFF. The CDR3 DNA reads as TGTGCCGGCAGCAAAGGACAGGGGAACACTGAAGCTTTCTTT.